A single sample gave rise to the 20 T cell receptor beta chains below, sequenced in a study of CD8+CD57+ T cells in acquired aplastic anemia (dated by TCRdb to 2017 to 2018). The instrument was an Illumina HiSeq 2000. Genomic DNA served as template for TCR beta VDJ combination and CDR3 sequence profiling. Using fastp at Q25 and MiXCR, TCRdb reprocessed the public reads and kept productive beta chains. Rows are combined by CDR3 protein, so each entry shows the most common genes and DNA. The sample includes some 200,000 distinct CDR3 sequences, with roughly 50% observed a single time. The ten biggest clones cover 15% to 20% of the sample. Patients chosen for sequencing had shown expansion of CD8+CD57+ cells by flow cytometry. The source material was sorted CD4+, CD8+, or CD8+CD57+ T cells (not recorded which) from PBMCs. The receptors derive from a human donor with aplastic anemia.

In this sample, this clonotype turned up many times. The chain recombines TRBV7-8 with TRBJ2-1; D is undetermined. V was shortened by 5 bases and J by 5 bases, with 19 bases between the two germline ends. The CDR3 covers 16 residues. Germline CDR1 reads SGHVS; CDR2 reads FQNEAQ. This chain's CDR3 is CASSPKRELPNNEQFF. The CDR3 DNA is TGTGCCAGCAGCCCCAAGAGAGAGCTGCCTAACAATGAGCAGTTCTTC.

Ten or more counts support this clonotype. The V call is TRBV24-1, the J call TRBJ1-2, with a weak D call TRBD1 (6 bases). From germline, CDR1 is KGHDR and CDR2 SFDVKD. This CDR3 spans 12 amino acids. V dropped 4 bases and J dropped 6 bases, with 8 bases sitting between them. The CDR3 spells CATSEQGDGYTF. In DNA form, the CDR3 reads TGTGCCACCAGTGAACAGGGCGATGGCTACACCTTC.

As regards this clonotype: At one end, the junction sequence differs from germline, possibly due to a read error. The chain joins TRBV19 to TRBJ1-6, with D tentatively TRBD1 (5 bases). The CDR3 has 13 amino acids. Germline lookup yields CDR1 LNHDA and CDR2 SQIVND (reference sequence). In nucleotides, the CDR3 is TGCGCCAGTAGTACGGGGCTCAATTCACCCCCCCACTTT. Protein sequence: CASSTGLNSPPHF.

In its sample, this clonotype was seen many times. J is TRBJ2-5 and V is TRBV7-9, with TRBD2 identical over 8 bases. Germline V CDR1 and CDR2: SEHNR, FQNEAQ (reference sequence). The CDR3 spans 13 residues. With V trimmed by 2 bases and J by 5 bases, 1 base remained unmatched. CDR3 sequence (DNA): TGTGCCAGCAGCTTATCGGGAGGGGAGACCCAGTACTTC. Its translation: CASSLSGGETQYF.

This clonotype was seen only a few times. The chain is built from TRBV7-9 and TRBJ2-3; D uncertain. CDR3 size: 15 residues. Looked up from germline, CDR1 is SEHNR and CDR2 is FQNEAQ (reference sequence). V lost 3 bases to trimming and J lost 1 base, with 11 bases between them. As DNA, the CDR3 is TGTGCCAGCAGCTTGAGTCAGGTTGGCACAGATACGCAGTATTTT. This codes for CASSLSQVGTDTQYF.

The rearrangement uses TRBV5-1 and TRBJ2-7; possibly TRBD1 for D (5 bases). With 5 bases removed from V and 7 bases from J, the gap between germline ends came to 13 bases. Germline V CDR1 and CDR2: SGHRS, YFSETQ. This CDR3 region has 12 residues. CDR3 nucleotides: TGCGCCAGCAGTTACTCAGGGCGAGAGCAGTACGTC. This codes for CASSYSGREQYV.

Concerning this clonotype: Because it lacks the conserved phenylalanine or tryptophan at the end, this CDR3 is likely a read error. The chain combines TRBV18 with TRBJ2-3; 11 bases map to TRBD2. V dropped 3 bases and J dropped 1; count of bases not matched to a gene: 3. Germline V gene lookup returns CDR1 KGHSH and CDR2 LQKENI. The CDR3 sequence is 16 residues long. The CDR3 here is CASSPTSGDRTDTQYL. In nucleotides, the CDR3 is TGTGCCAGCTCACCGACTAGCGGGGATCGCACAGATACGCAGTATCTT.

This clonotype has at least ten counts. The V gene is TRBV18, the J gene TRBJ1-2; D perhaps matches TRBD1 (5 bases). This CDR3 has 14 amino acids. V was cut by 1 base and J by 5 bases, with 11 bases left in between. Germline V gives CDR1 KGHSH, CDR2 LQKENI. The CDR3 coding sequence is TGTGCCAGCTCACCACGGGTGGGGGATTATGGCTACACCTTC. It is translated as CASSPRVGDYGYTF.

This clonotype was observed a single time. The genes are TRBV7-2 and TRBJ2-7; TRBD1 or TRBD2 may be the D gene (5 bases each). V dropped 6 bases and J dropped 0 bases, with 12 bases sitting between them. The V gene's germline CDR1 is SGHTA and CDR2 FQGNSA. There are 14 residues in the CDR3. The CDR3 loop is CASSSLGVSYEQYF. In DNA, the CDR3 is TGTGCCAGCAGTTCGTTGGGGGTCTCCTACGAGCAGTACTTC. The full variable domain, its missing parts supplied by reference TRBV7-2 and TRBJ2-7, is GAGVSQSPSNKVTEKGKDVELRCDPISGHTALYWYRQSLGQGLEFLIYFQGNSAPDKSGLPSDRFSAERTGGSVSTLTIQRTQQEDSAVYLCASSSLGVSYEQYFGPGTRLTVT.

As for this clonotype: One base away lies a much larger clone, so this may be a sequencing read error. This chain links TRBV5-5 with TRBJ2-2, with D perhaps matching TRBD2 (5 bases). This CDR3 has 13 residues. The germline V gene encodes CDR1 SGHKS and CDR2 YYEKEE (reference sequence). CDR3 sequence: CASSSTGYGELLF. In DNA, the CDR3 is TGTGCCAGCAGCTCCACGGGGTACGGGGAGCTGCTTTTT.

Many counts were recorded for this clonotype. Lacking the conserved final phenylalanine or tryptophan, this CDR3 likely reflects a read error. The chain combines TRBV2 with TRBJ1-6, with D hard to call. Trimming cost V 2 bases and J 6 bases, with 8 bases left between them. Germline V gene lookup returns CDR1 SNHLY and CDR2 FYNNEI. This CDR3 has 14 amino acids. The CDR3 loop reads CASSETRGNSPLHL. CDR3 bases: TGTGCCAGCAGTGAAACCCGGGGTAATTCACCCCTCCACCTT.

In this sample, this clonotype turned up once. The chain has TRBV10-3 and TRBJ1-2, with 7 bases matching TRBD1. This CDR3 contains 12 residues. Germline V CDR1 and CDR2: ENHRY, SYGVKD. Trimming cost V 6 bases and J 6 bases; bases outside gene matches: 4. The CDR3, as DNA: TGTGCCATCAGGACACAGGGGAATGGCTACACCTTC. Encoded protein: CAIRTQGNGYTF.

The chain recombines TRBV19 with TRBJ2-7; 7 bases match TRBD1. Germline-derived CDR1 and CDR2 are LNHDA and SQIVND (reference sequence). V shed 5 bases and J 3 bases; nucleotides not matched to a gene: 4. CDR3 size: 13 residues. CDR3 protein: CASSQQGFYEQYF. The DNA of the CDR3 is TGTGCCAGTAGTCAACAGGGGTTCTACGAGCAGTACTTC.

The table lists this clonotype with a few counts. The V call is TRBV28, the J call TRBJ1-5, with unresolved D. This CDR3 has 16 residues. With 3 bases removed from V and 9 bases from J, the gap between germline ends came to 21 bases. Germline CDR1 reads MDHEN; CDR2 reads SYDVKM. The DNA of the CDR3 is TGTGCCAGCAGTTTCCTCCCAACCCCAATCAGTCGGCCCCAGCATTTT. Protein: CASSFLPTPISRPQHF. Full variable domain (remainder filled in from reference TRBV28 and TRBJ1-5): DVKVTQSSRYLVKRTGEKVFLECVQDMDHENMFWYRQDPGLGLRLIYFSYDVKMKEKGDIPEGYSVSREKKERFSLILESASTNQTSMYLCASSFLPTPISRPQHFGDGTRLSIL.

Many counts were recorded for this clonotype. This chain links TRBV10-1 with TRBJ1-1, with 9 bases matching TRBD1. Germline assignment: CDR1 WNHNN and CDR2 SYGVQD (reference sequence). Trimming at V came to 3 bases and at J to 3 bases, leaving 8 bases not matched to a gene. The CDR3 is 16 residues long. CDR3 DNA sequence: TGCGCCAGCAGTGATTCAACTGGACAGGGGTACACTGAAGCTTTCTTT. The encoded protein is CASSDSTGQGYTEAFF.

This clonotype was seen at least ten times. The genes are TRBV12-3 or TRBV12-4 and TRBJ2-5; 7 nucleotides match TRBD2. V was clipped by 8 bases and J by 0 bases; unmatched bases: 3. The CDR3 length is 13 residues. DNA for the CDR3: TGTGCCAGCGGGCTAGCGGACCAAGAGACCCAGTACTTC. This codes for CASGLADQETQYF.

The V call is TRBV20-1, the J call TRBJ2-5; perhaps TRBD2 as D (7 bases). The CDR3 spans 17 residues. Germline loops: CDR1 DFQATT, CDR2 SNEGSKA (reference sequence). The V gene lost 0 bases and the J gene lost 5 bases, with 22 bases spanning the gap. The chain's CDR3 is CSARDGTRGPNNETQYF. CDR3 coding DNA: TGCAGTGCTAGAGATGGGACGCGGGGGCCGAACAATGAGACCCAGTACTTC.

The gene calls are TRBV5-1 and TRBJ1-2; 9 bases align to TRBD1. This CDR3 contains 16 residues. Germline loops: CDR1 SGHRS, CDR2 YFSETQ. J was trimmed by 1 base and V by 4 bases; bases with no gene match: 8. The CDR3 DNA reads TGCGCCAGCAGCCAGGAGGGACAGGGACTTAACTATGGCTACACCTTC. This gives the protein CASSQEGQGLNYGYTF. The full variable domain, in which reference TRBV5-1 and TRBJ1-2 provide the parts outside the CDR3, is KAGVTQTPRYLIKTRGQQVTLSCSPISGHRSVSWYQQTPGQGLQFLFEYFSETQRNKGNFPGRFSGRQFSNSRSEMNVSTLELGDSALYLCASSQEGQGLNYGYTFGSGTRLTVV.

The rearrangement joins TRBV5-1 to TRBJ2-3, with TRBD1 matching 9 bases. Trimming took 4 bases from V and 3 from J; bases not matched to a gene: 9. The CDR3 covers 16 residues. Germline V lookup: CDR1 SGHRS, CDR2 YFSETQ. CDR3 loop: CASSIQQGARTDTQYF. CDR3 in DNA: TGCGCCAGCAGCATCCAACAGGGGGCCCGAACAGATACGCAGTATTTT.

V is TRBV19 and J is TRBJ1-2; perhaps TRBD1 as D (5 bases). Trimming removed 6 bases at V and 0 bases at J, with 11 bases between. CDR1 is LNHDA, CDR2 SQIVND, per germline (reference sequence). The length of the CDR3 is 14 residues. CDR3 sequence (DNA): TGTGCCAGTAGACCCCGACAGCCTAACTATGGCTACACCTTC. The encoded protein is CASRPRQPNYGYTF.